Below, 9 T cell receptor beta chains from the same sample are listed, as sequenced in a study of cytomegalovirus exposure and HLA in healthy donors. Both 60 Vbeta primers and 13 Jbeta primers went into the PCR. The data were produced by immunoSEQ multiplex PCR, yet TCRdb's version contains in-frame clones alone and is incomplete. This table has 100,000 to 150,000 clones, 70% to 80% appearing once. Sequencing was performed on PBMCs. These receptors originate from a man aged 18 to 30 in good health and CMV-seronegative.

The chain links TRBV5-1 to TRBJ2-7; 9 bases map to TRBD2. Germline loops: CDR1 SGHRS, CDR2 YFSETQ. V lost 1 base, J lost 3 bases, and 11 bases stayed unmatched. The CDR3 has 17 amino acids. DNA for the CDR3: TGCGCCAGCAGCTTGATAGAGAGGCTAGCGGGGAACTACGAGCAGTACTTC. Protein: CASSLIERLAGNYEQYF.

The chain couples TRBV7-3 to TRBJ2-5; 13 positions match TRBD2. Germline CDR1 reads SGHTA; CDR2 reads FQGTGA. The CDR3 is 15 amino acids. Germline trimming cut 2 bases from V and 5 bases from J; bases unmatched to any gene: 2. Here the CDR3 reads CASSLGTSGIETQYF. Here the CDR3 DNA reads TGTGCCAGCAGCTTAGGGACTAGCGGGATTGAGACCCAGTACTTC.

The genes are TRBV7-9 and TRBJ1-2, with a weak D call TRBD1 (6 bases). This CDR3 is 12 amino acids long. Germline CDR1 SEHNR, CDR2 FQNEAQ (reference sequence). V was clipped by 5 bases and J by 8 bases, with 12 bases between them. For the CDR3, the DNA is TGTGCCAGCAGCGAAGGACAGCTCGGCTACACCTTC. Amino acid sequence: CASSEGQLGYTF.

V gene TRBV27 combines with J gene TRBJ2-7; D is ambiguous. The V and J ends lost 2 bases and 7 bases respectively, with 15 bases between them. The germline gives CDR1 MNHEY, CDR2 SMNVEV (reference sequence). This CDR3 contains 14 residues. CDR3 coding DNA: TGTGCCAGCAGTTTAACTGCGCCGCCTACGGAGCAGTACGTC. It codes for CASSLTAPPTEQYV.

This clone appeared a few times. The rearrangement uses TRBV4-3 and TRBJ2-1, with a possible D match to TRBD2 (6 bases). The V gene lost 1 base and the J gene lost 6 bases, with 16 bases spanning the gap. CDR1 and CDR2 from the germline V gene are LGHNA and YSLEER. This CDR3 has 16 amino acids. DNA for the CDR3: TGCGCCAGCAGCCAAGGAGAAGTCCAGGGAGGCAATGAGCAGTTCTTC. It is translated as CASSQGEVQGGNEQFF.

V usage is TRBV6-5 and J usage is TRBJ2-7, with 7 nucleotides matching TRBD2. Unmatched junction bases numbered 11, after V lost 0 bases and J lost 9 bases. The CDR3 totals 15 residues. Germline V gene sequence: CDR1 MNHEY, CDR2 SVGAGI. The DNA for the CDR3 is TGTGCCAGCAGTTACTCGGAGACTAGCACGCCGAGGCAGTACTTC. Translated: CASSYSETSTPRQYF.

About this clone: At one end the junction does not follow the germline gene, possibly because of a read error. The CDR3 nucleotides read TGTTCCAGCAGCTTAGGCAGGTTCAGACCTAAGAACACTGAAGCTTTCTTT. As protein: CSSSLGRFRPKNTEAFF. V and J are TRBV7-9 and TRBJ1-1, with D unresolved. This CDR3 comprises 17 residues. Germline V CDR1 and CDR2: SEHNR, FQNEAQ (reference sequence).

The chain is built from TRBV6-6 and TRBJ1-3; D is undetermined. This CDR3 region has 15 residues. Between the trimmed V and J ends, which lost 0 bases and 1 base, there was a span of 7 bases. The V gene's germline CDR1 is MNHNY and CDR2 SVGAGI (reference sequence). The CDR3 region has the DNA TGTGCCAGCAGTTACTCGGCAGTTTCTGGAAACACCATATATTTT. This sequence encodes CASSYSAVSGNTIYF.

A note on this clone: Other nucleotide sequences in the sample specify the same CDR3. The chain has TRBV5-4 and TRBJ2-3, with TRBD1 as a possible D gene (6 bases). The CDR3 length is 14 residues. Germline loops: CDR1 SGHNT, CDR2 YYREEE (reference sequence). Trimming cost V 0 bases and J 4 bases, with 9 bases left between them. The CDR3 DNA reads TGTGCCAGCAGCTTGGAACAGGGCTCAGATACGCAGTATTTT. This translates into CASSLEQGSDTQYF.